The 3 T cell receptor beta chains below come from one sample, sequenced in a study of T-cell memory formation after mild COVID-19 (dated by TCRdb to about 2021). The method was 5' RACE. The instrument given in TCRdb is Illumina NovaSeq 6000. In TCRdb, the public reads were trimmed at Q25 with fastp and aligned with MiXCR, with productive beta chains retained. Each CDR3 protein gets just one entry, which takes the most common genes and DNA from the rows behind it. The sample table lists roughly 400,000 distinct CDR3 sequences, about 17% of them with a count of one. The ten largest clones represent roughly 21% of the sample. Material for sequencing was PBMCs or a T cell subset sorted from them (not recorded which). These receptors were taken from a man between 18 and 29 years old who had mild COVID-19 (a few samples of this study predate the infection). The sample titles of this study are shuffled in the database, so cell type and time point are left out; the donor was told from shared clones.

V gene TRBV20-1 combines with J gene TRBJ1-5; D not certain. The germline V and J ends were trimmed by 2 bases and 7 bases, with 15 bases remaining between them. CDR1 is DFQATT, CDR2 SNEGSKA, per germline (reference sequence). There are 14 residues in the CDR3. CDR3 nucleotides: TGCAGTGCTAGAAGTGGTGCGGAGATCCAGCCCCAGCATTTT. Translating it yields CSARSGAEIQPQHF.

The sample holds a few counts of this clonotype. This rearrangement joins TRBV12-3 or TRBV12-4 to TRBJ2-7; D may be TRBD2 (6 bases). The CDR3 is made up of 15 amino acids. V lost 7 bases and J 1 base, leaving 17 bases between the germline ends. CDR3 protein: CASTRGGSGSYEQYF. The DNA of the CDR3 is TGTGCCAGCACTCGAGGAGGGAGTGGGTCCTACGAGCAGTACTTC.

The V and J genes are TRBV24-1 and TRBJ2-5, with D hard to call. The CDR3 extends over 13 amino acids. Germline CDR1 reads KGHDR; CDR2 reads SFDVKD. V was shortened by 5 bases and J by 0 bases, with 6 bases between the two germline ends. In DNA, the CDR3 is TGTGCCACCAGTGGGCGGAACCAAGAGACCCAGTACTTC. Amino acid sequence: CATSGRNQETQYF.